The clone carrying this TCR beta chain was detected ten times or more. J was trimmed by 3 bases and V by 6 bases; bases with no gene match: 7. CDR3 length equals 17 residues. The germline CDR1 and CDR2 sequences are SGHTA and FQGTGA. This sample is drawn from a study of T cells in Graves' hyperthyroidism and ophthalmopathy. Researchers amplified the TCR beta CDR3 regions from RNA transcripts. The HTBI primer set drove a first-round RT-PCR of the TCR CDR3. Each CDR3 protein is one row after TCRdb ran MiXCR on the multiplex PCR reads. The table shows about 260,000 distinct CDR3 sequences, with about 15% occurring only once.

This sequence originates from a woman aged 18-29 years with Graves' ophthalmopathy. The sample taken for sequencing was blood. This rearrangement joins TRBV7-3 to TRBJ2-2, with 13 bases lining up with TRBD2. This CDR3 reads CASSSGTSGADTGELFF. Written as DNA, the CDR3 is TGTGCCAGCAGTTCCGGGACTAGCGGGGCGGACACCGGGGAGCTGTTTTTT.